These 2 T cell receptor beta chains were all obtained from the same sample, sequenced in a study of blood T cell repertoires in COVID-19. Libraries were prepared by immunoSEQ multiplex PCR; TCRdb keeps only in-frame clonotypes and omits some of them. This table has 100,000 to 110,000 clones, approximately 86% appearing once. Sample: peripheral blood. The receptors shown here come from a man between 45 and 60 years old with active or convalescent COVID-19.

The chain joins TRBV2 to TRBJ2-7; unclear D gene. The V end was cut by 6 bases, the J end by 6 bases, with 12 bases between. The V gene's germline CDR1 is SNHLY and CDR2 FYNNEI. There are 12 residues in the CDR3. The CDR3, as DNA: TGTGCCAGCAGCTTGAACCTCGGCGAGCAGTACTTC. The encoded protein is CASSLNLGEQYF.

This sequence joins TRBV7-9 and TRBJ1-1; TRBD1 matches at 7 bases. Germline V gives CDR1 SEHNR, CDR2 FQNEAQ (reference sequence). This CDR3 is built from 14 residues. Germline trimming cut 4 bases from V and 2 bases from J; bases unmatched to any gene: 4. In nucleotides, the CDR3 is TGTGCCAGCAGCTCCCGGGACAGTAACACTGAAGCTTTCTTT. As protein: CASSSRDSNTEAFF. Variable domain in full (rest from reference TRBV7-9 and TRBJ1-1): DTGVSQNPRHKITKRGQNVTFRCDPISEHNRLYWYRQTLGQGPEFLTYFQNEAQLEKSRLLSDRFSAERPKGSFSTLEIQRTEQGDSAMYLCASSSRDSNTEAFFGQGTRLTVV.